This is a list of T cell receptor beta chains from one sample in a study of OX40 agonist ivuxolimab in advanced cancers. Assay: immunoSEQ multiplex PCR; the TCRdb copy retains only in-frame clones and omits some. The data hold approximately 89,000 clones, with roughly 91% observed a single time. Specimen: CD4+ or CD8+ T cells sorted from blood, collected in a trial of the OX40 agonist ivuxolimab. The receptors stem from an adult with an advanced solid tumor such as melanoma, head and neck, liver or kidney cancer. CDR3s include the opening cysteine and the closing phenylalanine or tryptophan. D genes are given only for firm matches. Not every row has a clone size; where given, it reads once, few, many or a size class.

-	TRBV5-1	TRBJ2-6	-	CASSPTGTGANVLTF	TGCGCCAGCAGCCCAACAGGGACTGGGGCCAACGTCCTGACTTTC
-	TRBV18	TRBJ1-1	-	CASSPSVNAEAFF	TGTGCCAGCTCACCGTCAGTGAACGCTGAAGCTTTCTTT
-	TRBV7-9	TRBJ1-2	-	CASSPGGAGLYGYTF	TGTGCCAGCAGCCCTGGGGGGGCGGGCCTCTATGGCTACACCTTC
-	TRBV7-3	TRBJ2-1	-	CASSPSPGGRNNEQFF	TGTGCCAGCAGCCCGAGTCCCGGGGGGCGTAACAATGAGCAGTTCTTC
-	TRBV9	TRBJ2-3	TRBD1	CASSVDVGSTQGDTQYF	TGTGCCAGCAGCGTAGATGTCGGGTCGACACAGGGGGATACGCAGTATTTT
few	TRBV5-1	TRBJ2-1	-	CASRSAVVGNEQFF	TGCGCCAGCAGATCGGCGGTAGTGGGGAATGAGCAGTTCTTC
-	TRBV19	TRBJ1-4	-	CASSQVAAGEEKLFF	TGTGCCAGTAGCCAGGTTGCGGCAGGGGAAGAAAAACTGTTTTTT
-	TRBV5-1	TRBJ2-2	-	CASSSRQGSQVGELFF	TGCGCCAGCAGCTCCCGTCAGGGGTCCCAGGTGGGGGAGCTGTTTTTT
-	TRBV11-2	TRBJ1-2	-	CASSFRGGYTF	TGTGCCAGCAGCTTCAGGGGTGGCTACACCTTC
-	TRBV5-4	TRBJ2-5	TRBD2	CASSPVAGGVQETQYF	TGTGCCAGCAGCCCTGTAGCGGGGGGGGTTCAAGAGACCCAGTACTTC
-	TRBV10-3	TRBJ2-7	-	CAISESGQSREQYF	TGTGCCATCAGTGAGTCTGGACAGTCACGCGAGCAGTACTTC
-	TRBV28	TRBJ1-6	TRBD1	CASSWGQAYNSPLHF	TGTGCCAGCAGTTGGGGACAGGCCTATAATTCACCCCTCCACTTT
-	TRBV7-2	TRBJ1-2	TRBD1	CASSGTGHHYGYTF	TGTGCCAGCAGCGGGACAGGGCACCACTATGGCTACACCTTC
-	TRBV19	TRBJ1-6	-	CASRLPRVDSPLHF	TGTGCCAGTAGGCTCCCCAGGGTCGATTCACCCCTCCACTTT
-	TRBV6-4	TRBJ2-3	TRBD2	CASSVSGGVDTQYF	TGTGCCAGCAGTGTATCGGGGGGAGTGGATACGCAGTATTTT
-	TRBV28	TRBJ2-7	-	CASRPLDNGQYF	TGTGCCAGCAGACCACTAGATAACGGGCAGTACTTC
-	TRBV11-3	TRBJ2-7	-	CASSSPGDAPQQYF	TGTGCCAGCAGCTCCCCGGGGGACGCCCCTCAGCAGTACTTC
-	TRBV5-1	TRBJ2-5	TRBD2	CASREGLAVPSQYF	TGCGCCAGCAGGGAGGGGCTAGCGGTTCCTTCCCAGTACTTC
-	TRBV5-8	TRBJ2-2	TRBD2	CASSLKAGGPSNTGELFF	TGTGCCAGCAGCTTAAAAGCGGGGGGGCCTTCCAACACCGGGGAGCTGTTTTTT
-	TRBV6-1	TRBJ2-7	-	CASSEREGEYEQYF	TGTGCCAGCAGTGAAAGGGAGGGGGAATACGAGCAGTACTTC
-	TRBV18	TRBJ1-3	-	CASSASRGSGNTIYF	TGTGCCAGCTCGGCGTCGAGGGGCTCAGGAAACACCATATATTTT
-	TRBV6-1	TRBJ2-7	-	CASSRQRTYEQYF	TGTGCCAGCAGTAGACAGAGAACCTACGAGCAGTACTTC
-	TRBV27	TRBJ2-1	-	CASSSLNEQFF	TGTGCCAGCAGCTCCTTAAATGAGCAGTTCTTC
-	TRBV30	TRBJ2-7	TRBD1	CAWSQGQGAGEQYF	TGTGCCTGGAGCCAGGGACAGGGGGCAGGGGAGCAGTACTTC
-	TRBV2	TRBJ2-7	TRBD2	CASSLTSGYEQYF	TGTGCCAGCAGTTTGACTAGCGGCTACGAGCAGTACTTC
few	TRBV11-2	TRBJ2-5	TRBD2	CASSLILGLGGETQYF	TGTGCCAGCAGCTTAATTTTGGGACTAGGGGGGGAGACCCAGTACTTC
-	TRBV18	TRBJ2-5	-	CASSPRGSYQETQYF	TGTGCCAGCTCACCACGGGGCAGCTACCAAGAGACCCAGTACTTC
-	TRBV12-2	TRBJ1-1	-	CASRLYPTRGAMNTEAFF	TGTGCAAGTCGCTTATACCCTACAAGGGGCGCGATGAACACTGAAGCTTTCTTT
-	TRBV11-3	TRBJ2-1	-	CASSLGQVNEQFF	TGTGCCAGCAGCTTAGGACAGGTCAATGAGCAGTTCTTC
-	TRBV4-1	TRBJ2-3	TRBD2	CASSQDLAGALLDTQYF	TGCGCCAGCAGCCAAGATCTAGCGGGGGCCCTTCTCGATACGCAGTATTTT
-	TRBV6-5	TRBJ1-2	-	CASRRGESYGYTF	TGTGCCAGCAGGAGGGGAGAGTCCTATGGCTACACCTTC
once	TRBV27	TRBJ1-2	TRBD1	CASSPRTGGYGYTF	TGTGCCAGCAGTCCAAGGACAGGGGGATATGGCTACACCTTC
-	TRBV2	TRBJ1-5	-	CASSDVSVRNQPQHF	TGTGCCAGCAGTGATGTCTCAGTTCGCAATCAGCCCCAGCATTTT
-	TRBV29-1	TRBJ1-2	-	CSGRGRGTYGYTF	TGCAGCGGGAGGGGACGCGGAACCTATGGCTACACCTTC
-	TRBV19	TRBJ1-5	TRBD1	CASSIDGQGAIQPQHF	TGTGCCAGTAGTATAGATGGACAGGGGGCCATTCAGCCCCAGCATTTT
-	TRBV10-1	TRBJ1-5	-	CASSEFGQPQHF	TGCGCCAGCAGTGAGTTTGGTCAGCCCCAGCATTTT
-	TRBV4-2	TRBJ1-6	-	CASSQRERQRVYNSPLHF	TGTGCCAGCAGCCAAAGGGAGAGACAGAGGGTCTATAATTCACCCCTCCACTTT
-	TRBV5-1	TRBJ1-1	TRBD1	CASSATGTGNTEAFF	TGCGCCAGCAGCGCGACCGGGACAGGGAACACTGAAGCTTTCTTT
-	TRBV5-4	TRBJ1-2	TRBD1	CASSPGQGSGYTF	TGTGCCAGCAGCCCGGGACAGGGGTCCGGCTACACCTTC
-	TRBV27	TRBJ2-3	TRBD1	CASTQLGTGKGDTQYF	TGTGCCAGCACCCAGCTCGGGACAGGGAAAGGGGATACGCAGTATTTT
once	TRBV7-2	TRBJ1-1	-	CASRGPNRVNTEAFF	TGTGCCAGCAGGGGGCCAAACAGGGTTAACACTGAAGCTTTCTTT
-	TRBV18	TRBJ1-1	TRBD1	CASSPALSGQGTEAFF	TGTGCCAGCTCACCGGCCCTCTCGGGACAGGGGACTGAAGCTTTCTTT
-	TRBV27	TRBJ2-7	TRBD1	CASSFGWTGVGYEQYF	TGTGCCAGCAGTTTCGGTTGGACAGGGGTGGGTTACGAGCAGTACTTC
-	TRBV14	TRBJ2-6	TRBD1	CASSLYRGTSGANVLTF	TGTGCCAGCAGCTTATACAGGGGGACCTCTGGGGCCAACGTCCTGACTTTC
-	TRBV5-1	TRBJ2-7	TRBD1	CASSSVDRSLNEQYF	TGCGCCAGCAGCTCCGTGGACAGGTCCCTCAACGAGCAGTACTTC
-	TRBV6-5	TRBJ2-7	TRBD1	CASTERQGAPYEQYF	TGTGCCAGCACCGAACGACAGGGGGCGCCTTACGAGCAGTACTTC
-	TRBV4-3	TRBJ2-1	TRBD1	CASSQEVNRGTFGEQFF	TGCGCCAGCAGCCAAGAAGTCAACAGGGGGACTTTCGGCGAGCAGTTCTTC
once	TRBV10-3	TRBJ2-2	TRBD1	CAIRADRAPNTGELFF	TGTGCCATCAGGGCTGACAGGGCACCGAACACCGGGGAGCTGTTTTTT
few	TRBV6-1	TRBJ1-6	TRBD1	CASLTGQGDPLHF	TGTGCCAGTCTGACGGGACAGGGGGACCCCCTCCACTTT
-	TRBV5-4	TRBJ1-2	TRBD1	CASSLGLGDRGNYGYTF	TGTGCCAGCAGCTTGGGGTTAGGGGACAGGGGGAACTATGGCTACACCTTC
-	TRBV6-5	TRBJ1-4	-	CASSQIRGFNEKLFF	TGTGCCAGCAGTCAAATTAGGGGGTTTAATGAAAAACTGTTTTTT
-	TRBV10-3	TRBJ1-1	-	CAISGQLAGNTEAFF	TGTGCCATCTCAGGACAGCTGGCGGGAAACACTGAAGCTTTCTTT
-	TRBV4-2	TRBJ2-5	-	CASSQDGGWGNQETQYF	TGTGCCAGCAGCCAAGATGGGGGGTGGGGGAACCAAGAGACCCAGTACTTC
-	TRBV5-6	TRBJ1-2	TRBD1	CASSPRTGLHGYTF	TGTGCCAGCAGTCCCCGGACAGGGCTTCATGGCTACACCTTC
-	TRBV5-1	TRBJ2-1	TRBD2	CASSFKGTSSYNEQFF	TGCGCCAGCAGCTTCAAAGGGACTAGCTCCTACAATGAGCAGTTCTTC
few	TRBV7-2	TRBJ1-5	-	CASSFGGPYSNQPQHF	TGTGCCAGCAGCTTCGGGGGCCCCTATAGCAATCAGCCCCAGCATTTT
-	TRBV5-1	TRBJ1-6	-	CASSFLRLSPLHF	TGCGCCAGCAGCTTCCTCCGCCTTTCACCCCTCCACTTT